This T cell receptor beta chain was profiled in a study of shared clonotypes between healthy human individuals. Study overall: Participating donors consisted of two women and a few men aged 18 to 49.

Study-level findings and limits: Naive CD4 clonotype sharing across a few donors was 4.5% to 6%.

The length of the CDR3 is 13 residues. Germline V lookup: CDR1 MNHEY, CDR2 SVGAGI. Trimming shortened V by 5 bases and J by 1 base, and 9 bases separated the two germline ends. Several immunoSEQ plates held equal portions of the genomic DNA taken from each subset. Sequenced by immunoSEQ multiplex PCR; TCRdb stores in-frame clones only, minus some. The table has some 2 million clones, 90% to 95% seen once. Details on this clone: The antigen is not known. In the same sample, other DNA sequences code for this CDR3.

The receptor was derived from a man between 18 and 29 years old in good health. The sequencing sample was made of naive CD4+ T cells sorted from blood. Subset in this sample: CD45RA+ positively selected. V is TRBV6-5 and J is TRBJ2-7; a possible D gene is TRBD2 (5 bases). CDR3 loop: CASSRGVSYEQYF. The CDR3 DNA reads as TGTGCCAGCAGTCGGGGAGTTTCCTACGAGCAGTACTTC.